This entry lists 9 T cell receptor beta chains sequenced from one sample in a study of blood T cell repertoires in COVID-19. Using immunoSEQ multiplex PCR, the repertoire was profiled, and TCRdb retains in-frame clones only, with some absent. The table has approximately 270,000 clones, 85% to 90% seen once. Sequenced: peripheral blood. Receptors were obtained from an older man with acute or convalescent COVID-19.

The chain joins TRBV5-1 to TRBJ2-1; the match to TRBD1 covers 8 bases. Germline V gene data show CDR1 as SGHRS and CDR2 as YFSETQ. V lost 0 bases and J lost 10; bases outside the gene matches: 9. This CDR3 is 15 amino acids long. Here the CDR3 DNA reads TGCGCCAGCAGCTTGGAAGGACAGGGAAATGAGGAGCAGTTCTTC. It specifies CASSLEGQGNEEQFF.

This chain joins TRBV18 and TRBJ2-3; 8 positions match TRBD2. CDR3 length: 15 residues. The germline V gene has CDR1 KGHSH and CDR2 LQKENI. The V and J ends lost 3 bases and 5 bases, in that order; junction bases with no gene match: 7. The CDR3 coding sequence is TGTGCCAGCTCACCTCAAGCGGGGGCGGGAGATACGCAGTATTTT. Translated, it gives CASSPQAGAGDTQYF.

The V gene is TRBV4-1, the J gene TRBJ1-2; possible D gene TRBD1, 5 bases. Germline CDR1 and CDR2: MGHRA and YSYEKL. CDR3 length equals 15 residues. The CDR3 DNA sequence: TGCGCGAGCTCGCGGGGGGAGGGTACTAACTATGGCTACACCTTC. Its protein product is CASSRGEGTNYGYTF.

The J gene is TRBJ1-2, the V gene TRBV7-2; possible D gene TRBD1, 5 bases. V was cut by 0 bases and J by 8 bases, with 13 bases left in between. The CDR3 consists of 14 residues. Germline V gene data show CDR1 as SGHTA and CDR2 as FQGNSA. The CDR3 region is CASSLAQGLEGYTF. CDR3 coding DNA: TGTGCCAGCAGCTTAGCGCAGGGTTTGGAAGGCTACACCTTC.

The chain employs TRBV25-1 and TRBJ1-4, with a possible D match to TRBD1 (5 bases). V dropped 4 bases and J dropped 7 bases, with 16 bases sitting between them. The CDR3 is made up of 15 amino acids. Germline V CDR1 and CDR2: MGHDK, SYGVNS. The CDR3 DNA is TGTGCCAGCAGTGGTTACACAGGAGTGGGTGAAAAACTGTTTTTT. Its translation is CASSGYTGVGEKLFF.

CDR3 nucleotide sequence: TGTGCCAGCAGCGGGCCGCGCGGCGGGGGTGGAAACACCATATATTTT. Protein sequence: CASSGPRGGGGNTIYF. The chain combines TRBV28 with TRBJ1-3; D is perhaps TRBD1 (5 bases). The V gene's germline CDR1 is MDHEN and CDR2 SYDVKM. V gave up 6 bases and J gave up 3 bases, with 18 bases separating them. This CDR3 has 16 residues.

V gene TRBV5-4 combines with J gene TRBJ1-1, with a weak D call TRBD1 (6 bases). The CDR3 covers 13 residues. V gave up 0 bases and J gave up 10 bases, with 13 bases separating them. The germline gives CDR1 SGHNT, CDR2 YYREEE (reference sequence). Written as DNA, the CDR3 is TGTGCCAGCAGCTTGGTGGGGGCCTCCGGAGCTTTCTTT. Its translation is CASSLVGASGAFF.

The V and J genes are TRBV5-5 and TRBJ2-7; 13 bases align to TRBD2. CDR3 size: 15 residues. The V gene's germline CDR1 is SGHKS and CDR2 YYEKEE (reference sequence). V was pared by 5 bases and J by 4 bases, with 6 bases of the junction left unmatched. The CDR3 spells CASRPPGLAGYEQYF. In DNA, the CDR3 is TGTGCCAGCAGACCTCCGGGACTAGCGGGATACGAGCAGTACTTC. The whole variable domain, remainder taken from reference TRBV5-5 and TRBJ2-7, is DAGVTQSPTHLIKTRGQQVTLRCSPISGHKSVSWYQQVLGQGPQFIFQYYEKEERGRGNFPDRFSARQFPNYSSELNVNALLLGDSALYLCASRPPGLAGYEQYFGPGTRLTVT.

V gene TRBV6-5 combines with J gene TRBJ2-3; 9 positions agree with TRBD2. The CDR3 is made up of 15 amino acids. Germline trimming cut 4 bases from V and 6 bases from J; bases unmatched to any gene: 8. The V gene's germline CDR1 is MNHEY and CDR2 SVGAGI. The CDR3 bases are TGTGCCAGCAGTTCGTCCGGGACTAGCAGGGATACGCAGTATTTT. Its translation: CASSSSGTSRDTQYF.